The 12 T cell receptor beta chains below come from one sample, sequenced in a study of identical twins (TCRdb year 2016). Library generation was performed with 5' RACE. Sequencing instrument: Illumina HiSeq 2000. Using fastp trimming at Q25 and MiXCR clonotype assembly, TCRdb reanalyzed the public sequencing data and kept in-frame beta chains. Each CDR3 protein gets just one entry, which takes the most common genes and DNA from the rows behind it. For this sample there are roughly 200,000 distinct CDR3 sequences; around 6.9% appear just once. Less than 2% of the sample lies in the top ten. These data were likewise used in another study, on yellow fever vaccine responses in identical twins.

The sequenced material came from memory (CD45RO+) T cells sorted from blood. The cell subset or site label corresponds to: CD45RO+ enriched T cells. All receptors derive from a woman between 18 and 30 years old in good health.

This clonotype was observed many times. The chain combines TRBV20-1 with TRBJ2-1; 8 bases agree with TRBD2. Germline trimming cut 3 bases from V and 1 base from J; bases unmatched to any gene: 14. CDR3 size: 18 residues. In germline, CDR1 is DFQATT, CDR2 SNEGSKA (reference sequence). The CDR3 sequence is CSASSPGSGIGSYNEQFF. CDR3 sequence (DNA): TGCAGTGCTAGCTCGCCGGGTAGCGGGATCGGATCCTACAATGAGCAGTTCTTC.

This clonotype has ten or more counts. The V gene is TRBV7-2, the J gene TRBJ2-5; D call uncertain. The CDR3 is 13 amino acids. The V and J ends lost 6 bases and 4 bases respectively, with 12 bases between them. Germline V gene lookup returns CDR1 SGHTA and CDR2 FQGNSA. DNA for the CDR3: TGTGCCAGCAGAGAAGGGCATGGAGAGACCCAGTACTTC. Its protein product is CASREGHGETQYF.

This clonotype was counted many times. The rearrangement links TRBV6-2 or TRBV6-3 to TRBJ1-5; tentatively, D is TRBD1 (6 bases). V lost 6 bases and J 8 bases, leaving 14 bases between the germline ends. The germline gives CDR1 MNHEY, CDR2 SVGEGT. The CDR3 extends over 13 amino acids. The CDR3 coding sequence is TGTGCCAGCAGACTGGGGGGGCAGGAGCCCCAGCATTTT. Its translation is CASRLGGQEPQHF.

At least ten counts were recorded for this clonotype. The genes are TRBV12-3 or TRBV12-4 and TRBJ1-4, with 7 bases matching TRBD1. V was pared by 5 bases and J by 7 bases, with 7 bases of the junction left unmatched. The CDR3 is 14 amino acids. CDR3 sequence reads: CASSRQGGSEKLFF. Written as DNA, the CDR3 is TGTGCCAGCAGTCGACAGGGAGGGAGTGAAAAACTGTTTTTT.

This chain connects TRBV29-1 to TRBJ2-7, with D perhaps TRBD1 (6 bases). Trimming left V 4 bases short and J 3 bases short, with 13 bases between. CDR1 and CDR2 (germline): SQVTM, ANQGSEA. The CDR3 sequence is 13 residues long. The CDR3 region is CSVGSGALYEQYF. CDR3 bases: TGCAGCGTTGGTTCAGGGGCTCTCTACGAGCAGTACTTC.

The V call is TRBV5-8, the J call TRBJ1-1; D gene uncertain. The CDR3 runs 13 residues. V lost 9 bases and J lost 6, with 18 bases in between. The germline V gene has CDR1 SGHTS and CDR2 YDEGEE. DNA for the CDR3: TGTGCCACCTTGCGAGGCAGCGGGTCTGAAGCTTTCTTT. This sequence encodes CATLRGSGSEAFF.

This clonotype was counted between two and nine times. The J gene is TRBJ1-2, the V gene TRBV3-1, with 7 bases lining up with TRBD1. Germline CDR1 is LGHDT and CDR2 is YNNKEL (reference sequence). V shed 3 bases and J 4 bases; nucleotides not matched to a gene: 5. The CDR3 is 14 amino acids. CDR3 residues: CASSHSGQTYGYTF. The CDR3 DNA is TGTGCCAGCAGCCACTCGGGACAGACCTATGGCTACACCTTC.

The chain has TRBV7-2 and TRBJ2-3; no clear D gene. Germline lookup yields CDR1 SGHTA and CDR2 FQGNSA. The CDR3 has 14 residues. The germline V and J ends were trimmed by 3 bases and 1 base, with 8 bases remaining between them. DNA of the CDR3: TGTGCCAGCAGCTTGGAGTGGGGCACAGATACGCAGTATTTT. Residues: CASSLEWGTDTQYF.

V is TRBV4-3 and J is TRBJ2-3; D call uncertain. This CDR3 has 15 residues. V lost 4 bases, J lost 2 bases, and 13 bases lay in between. Per germline, CDR1 LGHNA and CDR2 YSLEER. The CDR3 region is CASSPVSSNTDTQYF. The CDR3 DNA reads TGCGCCAGCAGCCCCGTTTCCAGCAACACAGATACGCAGTATTTT.

Ten or more counts support this clonotype. This chain links TRBV6-1 with TRBJ2-7; 9 positions agree with TRBD2. The CDR3 extends over 13 amino acids. The germline V gene encodes CDR1 MNHNS and CDR2 SASEGT. The ends lost 4 bases at V and 2 bases at J; junction bases unmatched: 0. CDR3 coding DNA: TGTGCCAGCAGTGTAGCGGGAGCCTACGAGCAGTACTTC. Translation gives CASSVAGAYEQYF.

At least ten counts were recorded for this clonotype. The chain combines TRBV24-1 with TRBJ1-1; unclear D gene. Trimming cost V 8 bases and J 1 base, with 7 bases left between them. The CDR3 consists of 12 residues. Germline V gives CDR1 KGHDR, CDR2 SFDVKD. The CDR3 DNA sequence: TGTGCCACCAAGGGTTCGAACACTGAAGCTTTCTTT. It yields the protein CATKGSNTEAFF.

This chain's CDR3 is CASSPRTSGGPRTSTDTQYF. CDR3 nucleotides: TGTGCCAGCTCACCCCGGACTAGCGGGGGCCCTCGGACCTCCACAGATACGCAGTATTTT. The chain couples TRBV18 to TRBJ2-3; 13 bases are shared with TRBD2. V gave up 3 bases and J gave up 2 bases; unmatched junction bases: 14. CDR1 and CDR2 from the germline V gene are KGHSH and LQKENI. The CDR3 consists of 20 residues.